These 4 T cell receptor beta chains came from one sample sequenced in a study of cytomegalovirus exposure and HLA in healthy donors. Assay used: immunoSEQ multiplex PCR; TCRdb lists only in-frame clones, some missing. The data hold 89,000 or so clones, with approximately 93% observed a single time. Sequencing was carried out using PBMCs. Source of these receptors: a woman aged 25 to 45 in good health and CMV-seropositive.

The table lists this clone with a count of one. This chain links TRBV4-1 with TRBJ1-5, with D tentatively TRBD1 (5 bases). The CDR3 spans 17 residues. Trimming shortened V by 0 bases and J by 3 bases, and 15 bases separated the two germline ends. The germline gives CDR1 MGHRA, CDR2 YSYEKL. The CDR3 nucleotides read TGCGCCAGCAGCCAAGATAGTTCTCAGGGATTCAATCAGCCCCAGCATTTT. This translates into CASSQDSSQGFNQPQHF.

This chain connects TRBV30 to TRBJ1-1; D remains ambiguous. The V gene's germline CDR1 is GTSNPN and CDR2 SVGIG (reference sequence). The length of the CDR3 is 11 residues. Trimming took off 4 bases at V and 6 bases at J, with 9 bases between the two ends. The CDR3 nucleotides are TGTGCCTGGACCGGGTATTCTGAAGCTTTCTTT. Amino acid sequence: CAWTGYSEAFF.

The rearrangement uses TRBV28 and TRBJ2-3; D call uncertain. This CDR3 comprises 13 residues. Trimming stripped 2 bases from V and 2 bases from J, with 5 bases between. The germline gives CDR1 MDHEN, CDR2 SYDVKM. The CDR3, as DNA: TGTGCCAGCAGTTTAGTACTCACAGATACGCAGTATTTT. It codes for CASSLVLTDTQYF.

The chain joins TRBV10-3 to TRBJ1-5; D remains ambiguous. There are 16 residues in the CDR3. Per germline, CDR1 ENHRY and CDR2 SYGVKD. Trimming cost V 0 bases and J 1 base, with 10 bases left between them. The CDR3 sequence: CAISESSVGSNQPQHF. CDR3 DNA: TGTGCCATCAGTGAGTCGAGCGTTGGGAGCAATCAGCCCCAGCATTTT.